This TCR beta chain was observed in a study of regulatory T cells in long-lasting Graves disease. This clonotype was counted many times. With V trimmed by 5 bases and J by 5 bases, 11 bases remained unmatched. The CDR3 loop spans 15 amino acids. Germline values: CDR1 DFQATT, CDR2 SNEGSKA (reference sequence). Time point denoted: persistent/refractory GD, antithyroid drugs over 5 years with positive TRAb. PBMC-extracted RNA yielded the TCR library. Building the TCR beta libraries relied on iRepertoire HTBI primers, and CDR3 regions underwent Arm-PCR. TCRdb analysed the multiplex PCR reads with MiXCR anew, one entry per CDR3 protein. Of about 470,000 distinct CDR3 sequences in the sample, around 21% were seen once.

This TCR derives from a female donor with Graves disease. The J gene is TRBJ2-7, the V gene TRBV20-1; 11 bases map to TRBD2. The specimen comprised peripheral blood mononuclear cells (PBMCs), sampled when the disease was refractory, from a patient treated with antithyroid drugs. As DNA, the CDR3 is TGCAGTGCTGATGGAATAGCGGGAGGGCGCGACGAGCAGTACTTC. This encodes CSADGIAGGRDEQYF.